Included here is one T cell receptor beta chain sequence, with context. The data are from a study of technical replicates of blood from several donors. The CDR3 extends over 16 amino acids. V was pared by 1 base and J by 7 bases, with 9 bases of the junction left unmatched. Germline lookup yields CDR1 SGHTA and CDR2 FQGNSA. This table comes from immunoSEQ multiplex PCR, and its TCRdb copy is limited to in-frame clones, with some not included. The sample has about 94,000 clones; approximately 96% are singletons. The J gene is TRBJ2-1, the V gene TRBV7-2; 8 bases map to TRBD1. Sequences were obtained from T cells isolated from PBMCs. The source is a human donor in good health. The CDR3 DNA reads TGTGCCAGCAGCTTAGTTTCAGGGGGCGGTAGGAATGAGCAGTTCTTC. Encoded protein: CASSLVSGGGRNEQFF.